These T cell receptor beta chains were read from a single sample in a study of OX40 agonist ivuxolimab in advanced cancers. Using immunoSEQ multiplex PCR, the repertoire was profiled, and TCRdb retains in-frame clones only, with some absent. This table holds roughly 25,000 clones, 81% found once. Sequencing was performed on CD4+ or CD8+ T cells sorted from blood, taken in a trial of the OX40 agonist ivuxolimab. The receptors originated from an adult with an advanced solid tumor such as melanoma, head and neck, liver or kidney cancer. CDR3s include the opening cysteine and the closing phenylalanine or tryptophan. The D gene is left open where the match is weak. Clone size is given for some rows only: seen once, a few or many times, or a class if the clone is expanded.

j_gene: TRBJ2-2; v_gene: TRBV19; abundance: -; d_gene: -; CDR3nt: TGTGCCAGTAGTATAGAAGGGTACCCGGAGCTGTTTTTT; CDR3aa: CASSIEGYPELFF
j_gene: TRBJ2-7; v_gene: TRBV18; abundance: -; d_gene: TRBD2; CDR3nt: TGTGCCAGCTCACCAGCGGGAGACTACGAGCAGTACTTC; CDR3aa: CASSPAGDYEQYF
j_gene: TRBJ2-7; v_gene: TRBV29-1; abundance: -; d_gene: -; CDR3nt: TGCAGCGTTGAAGGGTGGGGCACGACCTACGAGCAGTACTTC; CDR3aa: CSVEGWGTTYEQYF
j_gene: TRBJ2-7; v_gene: TRBV7-9; abundance: -; d_gene: -; CDR3nt: TGTGCCAGCAGCCCGAATCGGGGCAGCAGCTCCTACGAGCAGTACTTC; CDR3aa: CASSPNRGSSSYEQYF
j_gene: TRBJ2-7; v_gene: TRBV15; abundance: -; d_gene: -; CDR3nt: TGTGCCACCAGCAGAGGGGCAGACGAGCAGTACTTC; CDR3aa: CATSRGADEQYF
j_gene: TRBJ2-5; v_gene: TRBV5-6; abundance: -; d_gene: -; CDR3nt: TGTGCCAGCAGCCCTCGGGGGCAGGGAGAGACCCAGTACTTC; CDR3aa: CASSPRGQGETQYF
j_gene: TRBJ2-1; v_gene: TRBV5-4; abundance: -; d_gene: TRBD2; CDR3nt: TGTGCCAGCAGCCCGGAACTAGCGGGCTACAATGAGCAGTTCTTC; CDR3aa: CASSPELAGYNEQFF
j_gene: TRBJ2-3; v_gene: TRBV19; abundance: -; d_gene: TRBD2; CDR3nt: TGTGCCAGTACCCCGGGACTATTTTACACAGATACGCAGTATTTT; CDR3aa: CASTPGLFYTDTQYF
j_gene: TRBJ1-2; v_gene: TRBV11-2; abundance: -; d_gene: -; CDR3nt: TGTGCCAGCAGCTTAGCGGCGGGGTTAGATAACTATGGCTACACCTTC; CDR3aa: CASSLAAGLDNYGYTF
j_gene: TRBJ2-7; v_gene: TRBV6-6; abundance: -; d_gene: TRBD1; CDR3nt: TGTGCCAGCAGACTACGCACAGGGGGCCTCGAGCAGTACTTC; CDR3aa: CASRLRTGGLEQYF
j_gene: TRBJ1-2; v_gene: TRBV19; abundance: -; d_gene: TRBD1; CDR3nt: TGTGCCAGCCGTTACAGGGGATCCGGCTATGGCTACACCTTC; CDR3aa: CASRYRGSGYGYTF
j_gene: TRBJ2-7; v_gene: TRBV28; abundance: few; d_gene: TRBD2; CDR3nt: TGTGCCAGCACCACTAGCGGGCACAAAGCCTACGAGCAGTACTTC; CDR3aa: CASTTSGHKAYEQYF
j_gene: TRBJ2-5; v_gene: TRBV18; abundance: -; d_gene: TRBD1; CDR3nt: TGTGCCAGCTCACAACCGGGACAGGGATGGGACCAAGAGACCCAGTACTTC; CDR3aa: CASSQPGQGWDQETQYF
j_gene: TRBJ2-3; v_gene: TRBV5-6; abundance: -; d_gene: -; CDR3nt: TGTGCCAGCAGTCGGGAGCAGATAACAGATACGCAGTATTTT; CDR3aa: CASSREQITDTQYF
j_gene: TRBJ2-5; v_gene: TRBV19; abundance: -; d_gene: TRBD1; CDR3nt: TGTGCCAGTAGTTCGATTTGGACAGGGAAAGAGACCCAGTACTTC; CDR3aa: CASSSIWTGKETQYF
j_gene: TRBJ2-1; v_gene: TRBV6-5; abundance: once; d_gene: -; CDR3nt: TGTGCCAGCCGAGGACAGATTGACAATGAGCAGTTCTTC; CDR3aa: CASRGQIDNEQFF
j_gene: TRBJ2-2; v_gene: TRBV2; abundance: -; d_gene: TRBD1; CDR3nt: TGTGCCAGCATCGACAGGGGGCATCGCCCCGGGGAGCTGTTTTTT; CDR3aa: CASIDRGHRPGELFF
j_gene: TRBJ2-5; v_gene: TRBV2; abundance: -; d_gene: -; CDR3nt: TGTGCCAGCAGAAGGGTTGGGGGAAATGCGGAGACCCAGTACTTC; CDR3aa: CASRRVGGNAETQYF
j_gene: TRBJ2-7; v_gene: TRBV7-9; abundance: -; d_gene: -; CDR3nt: TGTGCCAGCGTCTCTCCTCGGGGACCCTACGAGCAGTACTTC; CDR3aa: CASVSPRGPYEQYF
j_gene: TRBJ2-1; v_gene: TRBV12-5; abundance: -; d_gene: TRBD2; CDR3nt: TGTGCTAGTGGTTATGGACTAGCGGGGAACAATGAGCAGTTCTTC; CDR3aa: CASGYGLAGNNEQFF
j_gene: TRBJ2-7; v_gene: TRBV6-5; abundance: -; d_gene: -; CDR3nt: TGTGCCAGCAGTTACGGTAGCGGAGAGAGTTACGAGCAGTACTTC; CDR3aa: CASSYGSGESYEQYF
j_gene: TRBJ2-7; v_gene: TRBV5-1; abundance: -; d_gene: -; CDR3nt: TGCGCCAGCAAGGACAGTTCCTACGAGCAGTACTTC; CDR3aa: CASKDSSYEQYF
j_gene: TRBJ2-5; v_gene: TRBV5-1; abundance: -; d_gene: TRBD2; CDR3nt: TGCGCCAGCAGCGAAGGGACTAGCGGGCTGGAGACCCAGTACTTC; CDR3aa: CASSEGTSGLETQYF
j_gene: TRBJ2-7; v_gene: TRBV5-3; abundance: -; d_gene: TRBD2; CDR3nt: TGTGCCAGAAGCCCCAAGACAGTTAACGCGGGAGGATGTTACGAGCAGTACTTC; CDR3aa: CARSPKTVNAGGCYEQYF
j_gene: TRBJ2-1; v_gene: TRBV7-9; abundance: -; d_gene: TRBD2; CDR3nt: TGTGCCAGCAGTCCACCCCTAGCGGGAGATGGCGATGAGCAGTTCTTC; CDR3aa: CASSPPLAGDGDEQFF
j_gene: TRBJ2-5; v_gene: TRBV4-2; abundance: few; d_gene: -; CDR3nt: TGTGCCAGCAGCCAAGAGAGAGAGACCCAGTACTTC; CDR3aa: CASSQERETQYF
j_gene: TRBJ1-2; v_gene: TRBV28; abundance: -; d_gene: -; CDR3nt: TGTGCCAGCCTTAGGGGGGACTATGGCTACACCTTC; CDR3aa: CASLRGDYGYTF
j_gene: TRBJ2-5; v_gene: TRBV4-1; abundance: once; d_gene: TRBD2; CDR3nt: TGCGCCAGCAGCCAAGGGAGCGGGAGGGGAGAGACCCAGTACTTC; CDR3aa: CASSQGSGRGETQYF
j_gene: TRBJ2-2; v_gene: TRBV4-2; abundance: -; d_gene: -; CDR3nt: TGTGCCAGCAGCCAAGATAACTTAGGGATCGGTGCCGGGGAGCTGTTTTTT; CDR3aa: CASSQDNLGIGAGELFF
j_gene: TRBJ2-3; v_gene: TRBV10-3; abundance: once; d_gene: TRBD2; CDR3nt: TGTGCCATCAGTACCGGACTAGGCACAGATACGCAGTATTTT; CDR3aa: CAISTGLGTDTQYF
j_gene: TRBJ1-1; v_gene: TRBV7-9; abundance: -; d_gene: -; CDR3nt: TGTGCCAGCAGCTCTGGGGGAGGTGCTTTCTTT; CDR3aa: CASSSGGGAFF
j_gene: TRBJ2-7; v_gene: TRBV2; abundance: once; d_gene: TRBD1; CDR3nt: TGTGCCAGCAGTACCGGGACAGGAACCTACGAGCAGTACTTC; CDR3aa: CASSTGTGTYEQYF
j_gene: TRBJ1-2; v_gene: TRBV2; abundance: -; d_gene: -; CDR3nt: TGTGCCAGCAACGGGGGGCTCGCCTATGGCTACACCTTC; CDR3aa: CASNGGLAYGYTF
j_gene: TRBJ2-7; v_gene: TRBV12-2; abundance: -; d_gene: -; CDR3nt: TGTGCAAGTCGTAGGAGGGAGGCCAGCTACGAGCAGTACTTC; CDR3aa: CASRRREASYEQYF
j_gene: TRBJ2-1; v_gene: TRBV29-1; abundance: -; d_gene: -; CDR3nt: TGCAGCGCTGCGGTGGGAACCCCCCTTGGGAATGAGCAGTTCTTC; CDR3aa: CSAAVGTPLGNEQFF
j_gene: TRBJ2-3; v_gene: TRBV4-2; abundance: -; d_gene: TRBD2; CDR3nt: TGTGCCAGCAGCCTCCGCCCGACTAGCGGGGAGGATACGCAGTATTTT; CDR3aa: CASSLRPTSGEDTQYF
j_gene: TRBJ2-5; v_gene: TRBV6-5; abundance: few; d_gene: -; CDR3nt: TGTGCCAGCAGTTTCGGAGAGACCCAGTACTTC; CDR3aa: CASSFGETQYF
j_gene: TRBJ1-1; v_gene: TRBV5-1; abundance: -; d_gene: -; CDR3nt: TGCGCCAGCAGCGGAACCGGGTTTGAAGCTTTCTTT; CDR3aa: CASSGTGFEAFF
j_gene: TRBJ2-2; v_gene: TRBV27; abundance: -; d_gene: -; CDR3nt: TGTGCCAGCAGTTCGGACGTTGGTCCCAACACCGGGGAGCTGTTTTTT; CDR3aa: CASSSDVGPNTGELFF
j_gene: TRBJ2-1; v_gene: TRBV5-1; abundance: -; d_gene: -; CDR3nt: TGCGCCAGCAGCTTGTGGGTCGGGGGCTCTAGGAATGAGCAGTTCTTC; CDR3aa: CASSLWVGGSRNEQFF
j_gene: TRBJ2-7; v_gene: TRBV28; abundance: few; d_gene: TRBD1; CDR3nt: TGTGCCAGCAGTTCCGGGACAGGGCTCTACGAGCAGTACTTC; CDR3aa: CASSSGTGLYEQYF
j_gene: TRBJ2-3; v_gene: TRBV11-2; abundance: -; d_gene: TRBD2; CDR3nt: TGTGCCAGCAGCTACACTAGCGGGGGTGCAGATACGCAGTATTTT; CDR3aa: CASSYTSGGADTQYF
j_gene: TRBJ2-2; v_gene: TRBV11-3; abundance: -; d_gene: TRBD1; CDR3nt: TGTGCCAGCAGCTTGGGGACAGGGATCACCGGGGAGCTGTTTTTT; CDR3aa: CASSLGTGITGELFF
j_gene: TRBJ2-7; v_gene: TRBV13; abundance: -; d_gene: TRBD1; CDR3nt: TGTGCCAGCAGCTTAGGGACAGGGGCCTACGAGCAGTACTTC; CDR3aa: CASSLGTGAYEQYF
j_gene: TRBJ2-5; v_gene: TRBV28; abundance: once; d_gene: -; CDR3nt: TGTGCCAGCAGCTTTGCCCAAGAGACCCAGTACTTC; CDR3aa: CASSFAQETQYF
j_gene: TRBJ2-7; v_gene: TRBV5-6; abundance: -; d_gene: -; CDR3nt: TGTGCCAGCAGCTCTGGGGGGTCCTACGAGCAGTACTTC; CDR3aa: CASSSGGSYEQYF
j_gene: TRBJ1-1; v_gene: TRBV7-9; abundance: -; d_gene: -; CDR3nt: TGTGCCAGCAGCTCAACGAACACTGAAGCTTTCTTT; CDR3aa: CASSSTNTEAFF
j_gene: TRBJ2-7; v_gene: TRBV27; abundance: once; d_gene: TRBD1; CDR3nt: TGTGCCAGCAGTTACTCCCTGGACAGGGTCTTCGAGCAGTACTTC; CDR3aa: CASSYSLDRVFEQYF
j_gene: TRBJ2-1; v_gene: TRBV11-2; abundance: -; d_gene: -; CDR3nt: TGTGCCAGCAGCTTAGAATTTGGACCAAGGGGGCAGTTCTTC; CDR3aa: CASSLEFGPRGQFF
j_gene: TRBJ1-2; v_gene: TRBV6-5; abundance: -; d_gene: TRBD1; CDR3nt: TGTGCCAGCAGTTACTCGGACAGGGGGCTGGGCTACACCTTC; CDR3aa: CASSYSDRGLGYTF
j_gene: TRBJ1-4; v_gene: TRBV4-1; abundance: -; d_gene: -; CDR3nt: TGCGCCAGCAGCCAAGGATTGTTCGGGGGCGAGAGTGAAAAACTGTTTTTT; CDR3aa: CASSQGLFGGESEKLFF
j_gene: TRBJ2-1; v_gene: TRBV27; abundance: once; d_gene: -; CDR3nt: TGTGCCAGCAGCCTAACCCAGTACTCCTACAATGAGCAGTTCTTC; CDR3aa: CASSLTQYSYNEQFF
j_gene: TRBJ2-7; v_gene: TRBV30; abundance: -; d_gene: -; CDR3nt: TGTGCCTGGAGTTTGATCCCCTCCTACGAGCAGTACTTC; CDR3aa: CAWSLIPSYEQYF
j_gene: TRBJ2-5; v_gene: TRBV19; abundance: -; d_gene: -; CDR3nt: TGTGCCAGTAGTATAAGGGGTTGGGAGACCCAGTACTTC; CDR3aa: CASSIRGWETQYF
j_gene: TRBJ2-7; v_gene: TRBV28; abundance: -; d_gene: -; CDR3nt: TGTGCCAGCAAACCCTCAGGGACGTCCCCCTACGAGCAGTACTTC; CDR3aa: CASKPSGTSPYEQYF
j_gene: TRBJ1-2; v_gene: TRBV6-5; abundance: -; d_gene: -; CDR3nt: TGTGCCAGCAGTTACCGGGAGGGGGTCCTTGGTGGCTACACCTTC; CDR3aa: CASSYREGVLGGYTF
j_gene: TRBJ2-1; v_gene: TRBV2; abundance: -; d_gene: -; CDR3nt: TGTGCCAGCAGTGACGAGCGGAGCTCCTACAATGAGCAGTTCTTC; CDR3aa: CASSDERSSYNEQFF